These T cell receptor beta chains were read from a single sample in a study of blood T cell repertoires in COVID-19. The protocol was immunoSEQ multiplex PCR, while the TCRdb copy is restricted to in-frame clones and leaves out a portion. The sample lists 180,000 or so clones, approximately 84% occurring once. The specimen was peripheral blood. Receptors originate from a man aged 35-49 years who had recovered from COVID-19. The CDR3 runs from the conserved cysteine through the conserved F or W. Fields, in order: CDR3 DNA, CDR3 protein, J gene, clone size, D gene, V gene. A D gene is named only where the DNA matches it firmly. Some rows mark clone size as missing; the rest say once, few, many or name a class of expanded clone.

TGTGCCACCAGCAGAGATTTGACTAGCGTGGACAATGAGCAGTTCTTC,CATSRDLTSVDNEQFF,TRBJ2-1,NA,TRBD2,TRBV15
TGTGCCAGTAGTATACTTCCCGGGGACACTGAAGCTTTCTTT,CASSILPGDTEAFF,TRBJ1-1,NA,NA,TRBV19
TGCGCCAGCAGCCAAGACGGGACAGCGTCAACTAATGAAAAACTGTTTTTT,CASSQDGTASTNEKLFF,TRBJ1-4,NA,TRBD1,TRBV4-3
TGTGCCATCAGTGATGGACACTATAACACCGGGGAGCTGTTTTTT,CAISDGHYNTGELFF,TRBJ2-2,NA,NA,TRBV10-3
TGTGCCAGCAGTTTTTCCCGACAGGGGGCTGAAAAACTGTTTTTT,CASSFSRQGAEKLFF,TRBJ1-4,NA,TRBD1,TRBV27
TGTGCCAGCAGCAAGACAGGGGGCGGGTACGAGCAGTACTTC,CASSKTGGGYEQYF,TRBJ2-7,NA,TRBD1,TRBV7-6
TGTGCCAGCAGTTTAACAGGGGTTCGGCAGCCCCAGCATTTT,CASSLTGVRQPQHF,TRBJ1-5,NA,TRBD1,TRBV6-2/TRBV6-3
TGTGCCTGGAGTAACGGACACAATCAGCCCCAGCATTTT,CAWSNGHNQPQHF,TRBJ1-5,NA,NA,TRBV30
TGCGCCAGCAGCCAAGATCGGGACACCTCACCCCTCCACTTT,CASSQDRDTSPLHF,TRBJ1-6,NA,NA,TRBV4-3
TGTGCCAGCAGGGGGGAGGCAGGGTTTAACAATGAGCAGTTCTTC,CASRGEAGFNNEQFF,TRBJ2-1,NA,NA,TRBV2
TGTGCCAGCAGCTTAGCCGACAGGGGGTATTACGAGCAGTACTTC,CASSLADRGYYEQYF,TRBJ2-7,NA,TRBD1,TRBV7-8
TGCGCCAGCAGCCAAGTGGCAGGGGGCACTAATGGCTACACCTTC,CASSQVAGGTNGYTF,TRBJ1-2,once,TRBD1,TRBV4-3
TGTGCCAGCAGCTTAGGGACTAGCGGGAGCTACGAGCAGTACTTC,CASSLGTSGSYEQYF,TRBJ2-7,few,TRBD2,TRBV11-3
TGTGCCAGCTCACCGCTTGGACGAGGGGAGACCCAGTACTTC,CASSPLGRGETQYF,TRBJ2-5,NA,NA,TRBV18
TGTGCCATCGGGACAGGCGAAGAAGCTTTCTTT,CAIGTGEEAFF,TRBJ1-1,few,TRBD1,TRBV28
TGCGCCAGCAGCCAAGATCGTTGGGGAGATGAGCAGTTCTTC,CASSQDRWGDEQFF,TRBJ2-1,once,NA,TRBV4-1
TGCGCCAGCAGCCAAGATCCTCGGGGGACAGGGAATGAAAAACTGTTTTTT,CASSQDPRGTGNEKLFF,TRBJ1-4,once,TRBD1,TRBV4-1
TGTGCCAGCAGCCAGGGGTGGGATGAGCAGTTCTTC,CASSQGWDEQFF,TRBJ2-1,NA,NA,TRBV12-3/TRBV12-4
TGTGCCAGCAGCCCCTCTAGCGGGGCGTACCAAGAGACCCAGTACTTC,CASSPSSGAYQETQYF,TRBJ2-5,NA,TRBD2,TRBV7-8
TGCAGCGTTGATAGTAACACTGAAGCTTTCTTT,CSVDSNTEAFF,TRBJ1-1,NA,NA,TRBV29-1